The rows below give T cell receptor beta chains drawn from one sample of a study of PD-1 blockade in classical Hodgkin lymphoma. Sequenced by immunoSEQ multiplex PCR; TCRdb stores in-frame clones only, minus some. The sample carries 30,000 to 35,000 clones, roughly four fifths recorded once. Source: peripheral blood mononuclear cells (PBMCs), taken at baseline. These receptors all stem from a human donor with classical Hodgkin lymphoma. The CDR3 runs from the conserved cysteine through the conserved F or W. D genes are given only for firm matches. Clone size, where shown, is once, few, many, or a class for clones that have expanded.

d_call,j_call,v_call,clone_size,cdr3_aa,cdr3_nt
-,TRBJ2-1,TRBV9,once,CASSVGLAVLNEQFF,TGTGCCAGCAGCGTAGGTCTCGCGGTCCTCAATGAGCAGTTCTTC
-,TRBJ2-5,TRBV5-6,-,CASSQQETQYF,TGTGCCAGCAGCCAACAAGAGACCCAGTACTTC
-,TRBJ1-1,TRBV6-5,-,CASSYSDVNTEAFF,TGTGCCAGCAGTTATTCAGATGTGAACACTGAAGCTTTCTTT
-,TRBJ1-2,TRBV28,-,CAISTGKFGYTF,TGTGCCATATCAACAGGGAAGTTTGGCTACACCTTC
-,TRBJ1-2,TRBV2,few,CASSSLESGGYTF,TGTGCCAGCAGTTCTTTGGAAAGCGGTGGCTACACCTTC
-,TRBJ1-1,TRBV6-6,-,CASNKDGQIMNTEAFF,TGTGCCAGCAACAAAGACGGACAGATAATGAACACTGAAGCTTTCTTT
-,TRBJ1-4,TRBV14,few,CASSQVGKANEKLFF,TGTGCCAGCAGCCAAGTCGGGAAAGCTAATGAAAAACTGTTTTTT
-,TRBJ1-4,TRBV15,-,CATSRALKGTPIF,TGTGCCACCAGCCGAGCACTTAAGGGGACACCGATTTTT
-,TRBJ2-2,TRBV7-3,-,CASSPQQGTGELFF,TGTGCCAGCAGCCCCCAGCAAGGCACCGGGGAGCTGTTTTTT
-,TRBJ1-5,TRBV7-2,-,CASSKGLVSNQPQHF,TGTGCCAGCAGCAAGGGGCTTGTTAGCAATCAGCCCCAGCATTTT
TRBD1,TRBJ1-1,TRBV5-4,-,CASSLGGLQGRDTEAFF,TGTGCCAGCAGCTTGGGGGGATTACAGGGGCGGGACACTGAAGCTTTCTTT
TRBD1,TRBJ1-1,TRBV10-3,-,CAIAIQGASTEAFF,TGTGCCATCGCGATACAGGGGGCAAGTACTGAAGCTTTCTTT
TRBD1,TRBJ1-3,TRBV2,-,CASTPQGVGGNTIYF,TGTGCCAGTACTCCCCAGGGGGTAGGTGGAAACACCATATATTTT
TRBD1,TRBJ1-1,TRBV7-9,once,CASSPPTGRATEAFF,TGTGCCAGCAGCCCCCCGACAGGGAGGGCCACTGAAGCTTTCTTT
-,TRBJ1-1,TRBV7-9,-,CASSFARVENTEAFF,TGTGCCAGCAGCTTTGCCAGGGTGGAGAACACTGAAGCTTTCTTT
TRBD1,TRBJ1-4,TRBV9,-,CASSRGQGQNEKLFF,TGTGCCAGCAGCCGCGGACAGGGACAGAATGAAAAACTGTTTTTT
TRBD1,TRBJ2-3,TRBV28,-,CASRDWGQGVGDTQYF,TGTGCCAGCAGGGATTGGGGACAGGGGGTTGGGGATACGCAGTATTTT